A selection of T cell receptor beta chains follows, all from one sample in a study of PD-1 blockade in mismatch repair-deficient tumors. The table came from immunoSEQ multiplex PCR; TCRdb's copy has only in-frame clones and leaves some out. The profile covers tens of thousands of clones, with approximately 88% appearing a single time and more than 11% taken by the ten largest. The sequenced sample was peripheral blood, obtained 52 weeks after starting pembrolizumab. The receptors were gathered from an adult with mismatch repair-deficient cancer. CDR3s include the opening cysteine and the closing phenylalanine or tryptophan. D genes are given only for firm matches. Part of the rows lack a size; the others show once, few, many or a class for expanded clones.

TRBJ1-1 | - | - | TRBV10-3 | CAIRTDVNTEAFF | TGTGCCATCAGGACAGACGTGAACACTGAAGCTTTCTTT
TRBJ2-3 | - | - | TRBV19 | CASSMATADTDTQYF | TGTGCCAGTAGTATGGCGACAGCTGACACAGATACGCAGTATTTT
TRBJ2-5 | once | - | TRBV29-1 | CSVLRDGTQYF | TGCAGCGTTCTCAGGGATGGGACCCAGTACTTC
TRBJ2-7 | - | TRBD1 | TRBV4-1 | CASSQKTDRTYEQYF | TGCGCCAGCAGCCAAAAAACGGACAGGACCTACGAGCAGTACTTC
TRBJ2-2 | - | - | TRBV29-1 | CSVGGDRERGGTGELFF | TGCAGCGTTGGAGGGGACCGGGAAAGAGGAGGCACCGGGGAGCTGTTTTTT
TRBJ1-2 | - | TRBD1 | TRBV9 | CASSVGQGNYGYTF | TGTGCCAGCAGCGTAGGACAGGGTAACTATGGCTACACCTTC
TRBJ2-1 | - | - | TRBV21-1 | CASTPGKRDSSYNEQFF | TGTGCCAGCACCCCTGGTAAGCGGGATAGCTCCTACAATGAGCAGTTCTTC
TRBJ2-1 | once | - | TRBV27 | CASSSGTPREQFF | TGTGCCAGCAGTTCCGGGACTCCGCGCGAGCAGTTCTTC
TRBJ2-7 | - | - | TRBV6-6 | CASSYGIPNPHYEQYF | TGTGCCAGCAGTTACGGGATTCCTAACCCGCATTACGAGCAGTACTTC
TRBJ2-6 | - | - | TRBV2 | CASSEWHNSGANVLTF | TGTGCCAGCAGTGAATGGCACAACTCTGGGGCCAACGTCCTGACTTTC
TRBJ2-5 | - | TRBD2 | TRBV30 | CAWRYGTSGEETQYF | TGTGCCTGGAGATATGGGACTAGCGGGGAAGAGACCCAGTACTTC
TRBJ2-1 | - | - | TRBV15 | CATSRGGGSYNEQFF | TGTGCCACCAGCAGAGGAGGGGGCTCCTACAATGAGCAGTTCTTC
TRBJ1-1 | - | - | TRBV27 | CASRLGAHTEAFF | TGTGCCAGCCGCCTTGGGGCCCACACTGAAGCTTTCTTT
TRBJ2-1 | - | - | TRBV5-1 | CASSFGGSSYNEQFF | TGCGCCAGCAGCTTCGGTGGCAGCTCCTACAATGAGCAGTTCTTC
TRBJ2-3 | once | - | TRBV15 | CATSREVVAGYTDTQYF | TGTGCCACCAGCAGAGAGGTCGTAGCAGGATACACAGATACGCAGTATTTT
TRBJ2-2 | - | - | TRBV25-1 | CASTPWGTGELFF | TGTGCCAGCACCCCATGGGGCACCGGGGAGCTGTTTTTT
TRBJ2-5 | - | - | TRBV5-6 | CASSLGSGTQYF | TGTGCCAGCAGCTTAGGTTCTGGGACCCAGTACTTC
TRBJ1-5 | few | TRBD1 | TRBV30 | CAWSYGTGTQPQHF | TGTGCCTGGAGCTACGGGACAGGGACTCAGCCCCAGCATTTT
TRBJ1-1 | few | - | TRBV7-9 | CASSLGSTEAFF | TGTGCCAGCAGCTTAGGTTCCACTGAAGCTTTCTTT
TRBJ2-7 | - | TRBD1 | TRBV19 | CASRYRDRGYEQYF | TGTGCCAGTAGATATCGGGACAGGGGATACGAGCAGTACTTC
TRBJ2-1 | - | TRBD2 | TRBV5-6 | CASSLALAGGLYEQFF | TGTGCCAGCAGCTTGGCGCTAGCGGGAGGTTTGTATGAGCAGTTCTTC
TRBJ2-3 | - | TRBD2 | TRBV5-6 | CASSLYLAGDTQYF | TGTGCCAGCAGCTTGTATCTAGCGGGAGATACGCAGTATTTT
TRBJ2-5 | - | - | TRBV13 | CASSPRGYQETQYF | TGTGCCAGCTCCCCCCGGGGGTACCAAGAGACCCAGTACTTC
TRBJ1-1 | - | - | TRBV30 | CAWSAGGDTEAFF | TGTGCCTGGAGCGCGGGAGGGGACACTGAAGCTTTCTTT
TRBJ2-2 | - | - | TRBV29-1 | CSVEEGDVGTGELFF | TGCAGCGTTGAAGAAGGGGACGTCGGCACCGGGGAGCTGTTTTTT
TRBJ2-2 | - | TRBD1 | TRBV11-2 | CASSSVPGQVTAGELFF | TGTGCCAGCAGCTCCGTACCGGGACAGGTCACTGCCGGGGAGCTGTTTTTT
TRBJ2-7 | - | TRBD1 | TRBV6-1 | CASSQGQVFYEQYF | TGTGCCAGCAGTCAAGGACAGGTGTTCTACGAGCAGTACTTC
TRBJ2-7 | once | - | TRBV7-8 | CASSLAVSTWAYPYEQYF | TGTGCCAGCAGCTTAGCTGTTTCTACTTGGGCGTATCCCTACGAGCAGTACTTC
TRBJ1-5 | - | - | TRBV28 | CASRRLAGGPRRNSNQPQHF | TGTGCCAGCCGGAGACTAGCGGGAGGGCCTCGCCGTAATAGCAATCAGCCCCAGCATTTT
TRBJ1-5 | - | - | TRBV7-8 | CASSLRAEQLNQPQHF | TGTGCCAGCAGCTTACGTGCGGAACAGCTTAATCAGCCCCAGCATTTT
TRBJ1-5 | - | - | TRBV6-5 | CASRETALQPQHF | TGTGCCAGCAGAGAGACAGCCCTCCAGCCCCAGCATTTT
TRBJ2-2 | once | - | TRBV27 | CASSLFYAHTGELFF | TGTGCCAGCAGTTTATTTTATGCCCACACCGGGGAGCTGTTTTTT
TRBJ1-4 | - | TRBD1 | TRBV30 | CAWSVGDRGTGNEKLFF | TGTGCCTGGAGTGTTGGGGACAGGGGGACGGGTAATGAAAAACTGTTTTTT
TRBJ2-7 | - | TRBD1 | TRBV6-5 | CASSRTGGEQYF | TGTGCCAGCAGCCGGACAGGGGGCGAGCAGTACTTC
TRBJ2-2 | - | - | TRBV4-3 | CASSREGGVLGELFF | TGCGCCAGCAGCCGTGAGGGGGGGGTACTTGGGGAGCTGTTTTTT
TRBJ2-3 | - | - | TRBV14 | CASSQQIGQTDTQYF | TGTGCCAGCAGCCAACAGATCGGACAGACAGATACGCAGTATTTT
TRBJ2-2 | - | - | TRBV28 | CASSVQGIAGELFF | TGTGCCAGCAGTGTTCAGGGGATTGCCGGGGAGCTGTTTTTT
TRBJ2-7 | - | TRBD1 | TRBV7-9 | CASSRRDRDHEQYF | TGTGCCAGCAGCCGCCGGGACAGGGACCACGAGCAGTACTTC
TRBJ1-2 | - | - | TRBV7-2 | CASSFTREGGYTF | TGTGCCAGCAGCTTTACCAGGGAGGGTGGCTACACCTTC
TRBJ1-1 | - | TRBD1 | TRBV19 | CASSIGVRQGSSEAFF | TGTGCCAGTAGTATAGGAGTGAGACAGGGGAGTTCTGAAGCTTTCTTT
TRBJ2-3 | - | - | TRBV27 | CASSFLRGTQYF | TGTGCCAGCAGTTTCCTCCGGGGTACGCAGTATTTT
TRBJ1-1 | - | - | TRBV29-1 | CSVQAGVNTEAFF | TGCAGCGTTCAAGCGGGGGTTAACACTGAAGCTTTCTTT
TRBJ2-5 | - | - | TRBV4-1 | CASSHTLARGQETQYF | TGCGCCAGCAGCCACACCCTGGCCAGGGGCCAAGAGACCCAGTACTTC
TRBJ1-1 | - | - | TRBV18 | CASSHGREAFF | TGTGCCAGCTCACACGGCAGGGAAGCTTTCTTT
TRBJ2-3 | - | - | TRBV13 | CASSLGRESTDTQYF | TGTGCCAGCAGCTTAGGACGGGAAAGCACAGATACGCAGTATTTT
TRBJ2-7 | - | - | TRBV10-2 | CASSGTTLDEQYF | TGCGCCAGCAGTGGGACCACCTTGGACGAGCAGTACTTC
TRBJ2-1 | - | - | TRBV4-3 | CASSPQTQGAYNEQFF | TGCGCCAGCAGCCCTCAAACGCAGGGAGCCTACAATGAGCAGTTCTTC
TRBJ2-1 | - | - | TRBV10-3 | CAISEPTENNEQFF | TGTGCCATCAGTGAGCCAACAGAAAACAATGAGCAGTTCTTC
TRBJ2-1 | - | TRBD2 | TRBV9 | CASGAGASYNEQFF | TGTGCCAGCGGAGCGGGGGCTTCCTACAATGAGCAGTTCTTC
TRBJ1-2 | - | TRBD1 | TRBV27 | CASSPTGFNYGYTF | TGTGCCAGCAGTCCGACAGGGTTCAACTATGGCTACACCTTC
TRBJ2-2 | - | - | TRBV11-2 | CASSRGDRRITGELFF | TGTGCCAGCAGCCGAGGAGATAGACGGATCACCGGGGAGCTGTTTTTT
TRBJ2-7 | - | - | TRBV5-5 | CASSLEGYYSYEQYF | TGTGCCAGCAGCTTGGAGGGGTACTACTCCTACGAGCAGTACTTC